This entry lists 19 T cell receptor beta chains sequenced from one sample in a study of T-cell reconstitution after alpha-beta-depleted transplantation in children. Unique molecular identifiers were incorporated during preparation of the TCRbeta library. From the PCR reads, TCRdb called clonotypes with MiXCR, one entry per CDR3 protein. The sample yields just under 250,000 distinct CDR3 sequences, 20% to 30% seen once. This specimen consisted of PBMCs, obtained before TCRalphabeta/CD19-depleted stem cell transplant. The receptors were gathered from a girl aged 2 to 9 with Fanconi anemia, due to receive a stem cell transplant.

This chain links TRBV20-1 with TRBJ2-5; D is unclear. Germline loops: CDR1 DFQATT, CDR2 SNEGSKA (reference sequence). This CDR3 region has 11 residues. V was shortened by 3 bases and J by 5 bases, with 7 bases between the two germline ends. The DNA of the CDR3 is TGCAGTGCTAGTCGGTCGGAGACCCAGTACTTC. This codes for CSASRSETQYF.

This chain uses TRBV28 with TRBJ2-5; 8 positions agree with TRBD1. Germline V gene data show CDR1 as MDHEN and CDR2 as SYDVKM. V lost 5 bases and J lost 5; bases outside the gene matches: 10. CDR3 length: 15 amino acids. The CDR3 coding sequence is TGTGCCAGCAGTCCCCCTCGGACAGGGTTGGAGACCCAGTACTTC. It specifies CASSPPRTGLETQYF.

There are many counts of this clonotype. The CDR3 reads CASSLDRGETQYF. CDR3 nucleotide sequence: TGTGCCAGCAGCCTGGACAGGGGTGAGACCCAGTACTTC. The genes are TRBV7-2 and TRBJ2-5, with 9 bases that match TRBD1. The CDR3 runs to 13 residues. V gave up 5 bases and J gave up 5 bases; unmatched junction bases: 3. Germline V gives CDR1 SGHTA, CDR2 FQGNSA.

Comment on this clonotype: Just one base apart from a much larger clone, this may be a read error. The chain joins TRBV12-3 or TRBV12-4 to TRBJ2-5; D may match TRBD1 or TRBD2 (6 bases each). The better agreement between TRBJ2-1 and the DNA end casts doubt on the J call. CDR3 length equals 13 residues. The CDR3 sequence: CASSFTGAETQFF. The DNA for the CDR3 is TGTGCCAGCAGTTTTACGGGGGCGGAGACCCAGTTCTTC.

The V and J genes are TRBV18 and TRBJ2-5, with 9 bases identical to TRBD2. After removal of 6 bases from V and 5 bases from J, the junction contained 4 bases not matched to a gene. Germline lookup yields CDR1 KGHSH and CDR2 LQKENI. The CDR3 runs to 13 residues. The CDR3 DNA sequence: TGTGCCAGCTCTAGCGGGAGAGGCGAGACCCAGTACTTC. This gives the protein CASSSGRGETQYF.

This clonotype was seen just once. The chain uses TRBV11-2 and TRBJ2-4; no clear D gene. V was trimmed by 4 bases and J by 7 bases, leaving 11 bases between them. Germline lookup yields CDR1 SGHAT and CDR2 FQNNGV. The CDR3 has 13 amino acids. CDR3 protein: CASSSPGRNIQYF. In DNA, the CDR3 is TGTGCCAGCAGCTCACCGGGTAGGAACATTCAGTACTTC.

This clonotype was counted a few times. The rearrangement links TRBV7-9 to TRBJ2-7; D possibly uses TRBD1 or TRBD2 (5 bases each). The CDR3 consists of 13 residues. Germline CDR1 and CDR2: SEHNR and FQNEAQ (reference sequence). Trimming stripped 8 bases from V and 3 bases from J, with 14 bases between. CDR3 nucleotides: TGTGCCAGCGAGGGGCTGGGTGACTACGAGCAGTACTTC. This sequence encodes CASEGLGDYEQYF. The complete variable domain, with remaining parts taken from reference TRBV7-9 and TRBJ2-7, reads DTGVSQNPRHKITKRGQNVTFRCDPISEHNRLYWYRQTLGQGPEFLTYFQNEAQLEKSRLLSDRFSAERPKGSFSTLEIQRTEQGDSAMYLCASEGLGDYEQYFGPGTRLTVT.

This clonotype was seen ten or more times. This chain joins TRBV29-1 and TRBJ2-3; no reliable D call. The CDR3 sequence is 10 residues long. The ends were cut back, 4 bases at V and 1 base at J, with 0 bases in the middle. Germline CDR1 reads SQVTM; CDR2 reads ANQGSEA. The CDR3 coding sequence is TGCAGCGTTGGCACAGATACGCAGTATTTT. Protein product: CSVGTDTQYF.

The V call is TRBV2, the J call TRBJ2-3; perhaps TRBD1 as D (5 bases). There are 13 residues in the CDR3. Germline V gene data show CDR1 as SNHLY and CDR2 as FYNNEI. Deletions cut 3 bases from V and 7 bases from J, with 11 bases between. CDR3 nucleotide sequence: TGTGCCAGCAGTGACGGCAGGGCAAATACGCAGTATTTT. This encodes CASSDGRANTQYF.

The chain combines TRBV2 with TRBJ2-3; 8 bases fit TRBD2. The V and J ends lost 2 bases and 0 bases, in that order; junction bases with no gene match: 10. The CDR3 consists of 18 residues. Germline assignment: CDR1 SNHLY and CDR2 FYNNEI. CDR3 sequence: CASSEMGYGRASTDTQYF. The CDR3 DNA reads TGTGCCAGCAGTGAAATGGGTTACGGGAGGGCTAGCACAGATACGCAGTATTTT.

This clonotype came up many times. The chain uses TRBV12-3 or TRBV12-4 and TRBJ2-1; unclear D gene. The V end lost 1 base, the J end lost 10 bases, and 17 bases lay between the germline ends. The CDR3 spans 15 residues. The CDR3 region is CASSLEGITISEQFF. The CDR3 coding sequence is TGTGCCAGCAGTTTAGAAGGGATAACTATTTCGGAGCAGTTCTTC.

The J gene is TRBJ2-3, the V gene TRBV28, with 8 nucleotides matching TRBD2. V lost 6 bases and J lost 5; bases outside the gene matches: 7. CDR1 and CDR2 from the germline V gene are MDHEN and SYDVKM. This CDR3 has 14 amino acids. As DNA, the CDR3 is TGTGCCAGCAGCTTACTAGCGGACATAGATACGCAGTATTTT. This gives the protein CASSLLADIDTQYF.

V and J are TRBV29-1 and TRBJ2-3, with 12 bases lining up with TRBD2. Germline V gives CDR1 SQVTM, CDR2 ANQGSEA. This CDR3 has 15 residues. Losses at the gene ends were 4 bases for V and 2 bases for J; bases not matched to a gene: 4. The CDR3 here is CSVATSGGTTDTQYF. As DNA, the CDR3 is TGCAGCGTTGCAACTAGCGGGGGGACCACAGATACGCAGTATTTT.

The chain joins TRBV12-3 or TRBV12-4 to TRBJ1-6; no definite D call. V lost 6 bases to trimming and J lost 10 bases, with 16 bases between them. CDR3 size: 14 residues. CDR3 residues: CASSPGPWVSPLHF. CDR3 DNA: TGTGCCAGCAGCCCCGGGCCCTGGGTCTCACCCCTCCACTTT.

CDR3 sequence (DNA): TGTGCCAGCAGCACTTTCGAGCCTACCCGCCGGCAGTATTTT. This sequence encodes CASSTFEPTRRQYF. The rearrangement links TRBV7-2 to TRBJ2-3; D is unclear. Trimming took off 5 bases at V and 11 bases at J, with 20 bases between the two ends. The CDR3 length is 14 residues. From germline, CDR1 is SGHTA and CDR2 FQGNSA.

This clonotype was seen many times. The V and J genes are TRBV12-3 or TRBV12-4 and TRBJ1-6; unclear D gene. CDR3 size: 12 residues. V lost 5 bases and J lost 13, with 12 bases in between. The CDR3 sequence: CASSLTISPLHF. The CDR3 nucleotides are TGTGCCAGCAGTCTTACGATTTCTCCCCTCCACTTT.

This clonotype was observed many times. The chain recombines TRBV20-1 with TRBJ1-2; 8 nucleotides agree with TRBD1. With V trimmed by 5 bases and J by 8 bases, 16 bases remained unmatched. The CDR3 consists of 15 residues. Germline V gives CDR1 DFQATT, CDR2 SNEGSKA (reference sequence). CDR3 residues: CSAVRDRFSPEGYTF. The CDR3 DNA sequence: TGCAGTGCTGTCCGGGACAGGTTTTCCCCGGAGGGCTACACCTTC.

This chain links TRBV29-1 with TRBJ2-3; 11 positions agree with TRBD2. The germline CDR1 and CDR2 sequences are SQVTM and ANQGSEA. V shed 8 bases and J 3 bases; nucleotides not matched to a gene: 7. The CDR3 runs to 14 residues. As DNA, the CDR3 is TGCAGCATCCGGGCTAGCGGGAGGACAGATACGCAGTATTTT. It encodes CSIRASGRTDTQYF.

V is TRBV7-9 and J is TRBJ2-1, with 8 bases that match TRBD1. This CDR3 is 15 amino acids long. In germline, CDR1 is SEHNR, CDR2 FQNEAQ (reference sequence). Germline trimming cut 8 bases from V and 4 bases from J; bases unmatched to any gene: 10. Here the CDR3 DNA reads TGTGCCAGCGGCGGACAGGGCCCTCTATACAATGAGCAGTTCTTC. This encodes CASGGQGPLYNEQFF.